The sequence of this T cell receptor beta chain was determined in a study of blood T cells in healthy people across ages. Isolation per sample recovered at least 7 million PBMCs. A sample-barcoded 5' primer and a J-beta primer mix were used in a second PCR of about 7 to 12 cycles. From each sample, at least 2.5 million paired-end reads containing CDR3 were obtained. TCRdb analysed the 5' RACE reads with MiXCR anew, one entry per CDR3 protein. The sample records roughly 1.5 million distinct CDR3 sequences, 42% being singletons. Concerning this clonotype: Its target is unknown.

General study results and limits: In these data, TCR beta diversity tracked strongly with naive T cell percentage.

Input material: blood. The clonotype was recovered from a woman under 30 in good health.

DNA of the CDR3: TGTGCCAGCAGCCAAGGTGGGGACGGTTCCTACGAGCAGTACTTC. Translation gives CASSQGGDGSYEQYF. This chain joins TRBV4-2 and TRBJ2-7; either TRBD1 or TRBD2 may fit D (5 bases each). Trimming cost V 1 base and J 1 base, with 11 bases left between them. Germline values: CDR1 LGHNA, CDR2 YNFKEQ. This CDR3 contains 15 residues.